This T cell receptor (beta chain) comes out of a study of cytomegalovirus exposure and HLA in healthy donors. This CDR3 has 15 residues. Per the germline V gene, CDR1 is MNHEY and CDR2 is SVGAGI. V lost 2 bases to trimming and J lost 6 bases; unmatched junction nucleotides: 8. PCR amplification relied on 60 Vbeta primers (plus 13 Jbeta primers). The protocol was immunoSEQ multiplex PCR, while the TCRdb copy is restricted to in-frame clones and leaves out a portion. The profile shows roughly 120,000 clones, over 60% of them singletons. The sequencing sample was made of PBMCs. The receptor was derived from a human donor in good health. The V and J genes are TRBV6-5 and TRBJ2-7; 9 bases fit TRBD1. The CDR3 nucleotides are TGTGCCAGCAGTTACACGGGGACAGGGAGAGGCGAGCAGTACTTC. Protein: CASSYTGTGRGEQYF.